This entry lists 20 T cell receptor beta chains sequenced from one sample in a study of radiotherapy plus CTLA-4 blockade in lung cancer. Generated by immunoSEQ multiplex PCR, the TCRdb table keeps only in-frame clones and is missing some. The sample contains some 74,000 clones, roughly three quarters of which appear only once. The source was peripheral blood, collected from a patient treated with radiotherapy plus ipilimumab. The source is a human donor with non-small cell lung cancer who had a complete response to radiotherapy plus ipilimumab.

CDR3 sequence (DNA): TGCGCCAGCAGCTCGGGACAGCCGAACACTGAAGCTTTCTTT. It translates to CASSSGQPNTEAFF. The chain joins TRBV5-1 to TRBJ1-1, with TRBD1 matching 7 bases. The CDR3 spans 14 residues. J lost 1 base, V lost 3 bases, and 3 bases had no gene match. Germline loops: CDR1 SGHRS, CDR2 YFSETQ.

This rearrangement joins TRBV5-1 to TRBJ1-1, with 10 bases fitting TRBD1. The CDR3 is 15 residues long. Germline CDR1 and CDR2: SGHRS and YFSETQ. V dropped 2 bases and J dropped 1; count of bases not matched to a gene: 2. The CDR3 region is CASSLGQGENTEAFF. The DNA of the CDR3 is TGCGCCAGCAGCTTAGGACAGGGGGAGAACACTGAAGCTTTCTTT. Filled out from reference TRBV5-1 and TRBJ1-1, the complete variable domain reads KAGVTQTPRYLIKTRGQQVTLSCSPISGHRSVSWYQQTPGQGLQFLFEYFSETQRNKGNFPGRFSGRQFSNSRSEMNVSTLELGDSALYLCASSLGQGENTEAFFGQGTRLTVV.

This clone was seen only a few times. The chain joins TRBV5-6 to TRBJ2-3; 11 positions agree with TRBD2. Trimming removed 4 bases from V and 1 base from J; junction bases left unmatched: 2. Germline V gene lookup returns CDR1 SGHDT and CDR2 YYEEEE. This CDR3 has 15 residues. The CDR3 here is CASSPLAGGTDTQYF. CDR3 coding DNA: TGTGCCAGCAGCCCACTAGCGGGGGGCACAGATACGCAGTATTTT.

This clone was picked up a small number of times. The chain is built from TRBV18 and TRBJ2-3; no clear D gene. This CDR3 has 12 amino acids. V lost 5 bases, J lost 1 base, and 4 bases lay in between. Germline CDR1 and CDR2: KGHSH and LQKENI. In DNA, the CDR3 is TGTGCCAGCTCATCGGGCACAGATACGCAGTATTTT. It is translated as CASSSGTDTQYF.

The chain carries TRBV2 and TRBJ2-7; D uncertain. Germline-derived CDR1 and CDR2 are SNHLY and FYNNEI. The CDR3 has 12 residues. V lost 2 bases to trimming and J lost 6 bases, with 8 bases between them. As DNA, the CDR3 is TGTGCCAGCAGTGAAATACAAGGCGAGCAGTACGTC. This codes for CASSEIQGEQYV.

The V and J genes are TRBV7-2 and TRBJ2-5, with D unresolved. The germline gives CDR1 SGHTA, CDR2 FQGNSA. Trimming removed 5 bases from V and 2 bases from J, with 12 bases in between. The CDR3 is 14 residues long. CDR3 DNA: TGTGCCAGCAGCAAAGGGCTTTCACAAGAGACCCAGTACTTC. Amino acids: CASSKGLSQETQYF. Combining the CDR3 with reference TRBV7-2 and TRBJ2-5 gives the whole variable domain GAGVSQSPSNKVTEKGKDVELRCDPISGHTALYWYRQSLGQGLEFLIYFQGNSAPDKSGLPSDRFSAERTGGSVSTLTIQRTQQEDSAVYLCASSKGLSQETQYFGPGTRLLVL.

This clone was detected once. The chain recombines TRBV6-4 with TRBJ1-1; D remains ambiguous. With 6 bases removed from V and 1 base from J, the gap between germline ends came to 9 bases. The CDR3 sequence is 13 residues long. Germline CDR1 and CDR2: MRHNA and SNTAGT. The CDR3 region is CASSLQENTEAFF. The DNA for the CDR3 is TGTGCCAGCAGCCTTCAGGAGAACACTGAAGCTTTCTTT.

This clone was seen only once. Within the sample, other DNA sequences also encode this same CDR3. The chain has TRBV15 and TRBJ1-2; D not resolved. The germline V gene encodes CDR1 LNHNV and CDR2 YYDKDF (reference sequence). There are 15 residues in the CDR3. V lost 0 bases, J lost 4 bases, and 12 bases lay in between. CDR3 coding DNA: TGTGCCACCAGCAGAGATCGGGAGCGATTCTATGGCTACACCTTC. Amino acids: CATSRDRERFYGYTF.

The CDR3 protein is CASSVDGDRGQPQHF. In DNA form, the CDR3 reads TGTGCCAGCAGCGTAGACGGGGATCGTGGTCAGCCCCAGCATTTT. The genes are TRBV9 and TRBJ1-5; no reliable D call. The CDR3 is 15 residues long. V lost 0 bases, J lost 6 bases, and 13 bases lay in between. Germline V CDR1 and CDR2: SGDLS, YYNGEE.

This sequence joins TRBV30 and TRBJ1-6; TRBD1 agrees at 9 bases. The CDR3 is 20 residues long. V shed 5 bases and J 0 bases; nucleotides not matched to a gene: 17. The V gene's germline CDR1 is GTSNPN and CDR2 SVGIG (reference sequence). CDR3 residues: CAWEKGQGIHTSSYNSPLHF. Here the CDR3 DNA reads TGTGCCTGGGAAAAGGGACAGGGAATACATACAAGCTCCTATAATTCACCCCTCCACTTT.

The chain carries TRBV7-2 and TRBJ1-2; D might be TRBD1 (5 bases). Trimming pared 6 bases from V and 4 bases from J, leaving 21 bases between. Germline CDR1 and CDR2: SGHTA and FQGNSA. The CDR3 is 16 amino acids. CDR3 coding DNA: TGTGCCAGCAGTCCCCGATCCGGGACGGCTCTCTATGGCTACACCTTC. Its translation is CASSPRSGTALYGYTF.

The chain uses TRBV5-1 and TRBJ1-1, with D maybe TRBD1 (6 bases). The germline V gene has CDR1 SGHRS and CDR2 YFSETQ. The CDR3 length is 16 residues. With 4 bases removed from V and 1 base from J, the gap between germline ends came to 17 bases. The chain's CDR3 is CASSQTLSGANTEAFF. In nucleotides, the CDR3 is TGCGCCAGCAGCCAAACCTTATCAGGGGCGAACACTGAAGCTTTCTTT.

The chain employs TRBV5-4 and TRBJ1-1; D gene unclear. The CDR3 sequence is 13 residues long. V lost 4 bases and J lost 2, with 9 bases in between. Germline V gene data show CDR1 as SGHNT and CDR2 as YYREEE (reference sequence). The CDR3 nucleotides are TGTGCCAGCAGCCCCCAAGGTAACACTGAAGCTTTCTTT. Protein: CASSPQGNTEAFF.

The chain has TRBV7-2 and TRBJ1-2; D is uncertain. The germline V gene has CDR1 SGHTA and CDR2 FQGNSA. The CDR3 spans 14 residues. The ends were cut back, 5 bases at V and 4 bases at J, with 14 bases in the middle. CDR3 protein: CASSPGGRSYGYTF. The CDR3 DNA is TGTGCCAGCAGCCCCGGTGGGAGGAGCTATGGCTACACCTTC.

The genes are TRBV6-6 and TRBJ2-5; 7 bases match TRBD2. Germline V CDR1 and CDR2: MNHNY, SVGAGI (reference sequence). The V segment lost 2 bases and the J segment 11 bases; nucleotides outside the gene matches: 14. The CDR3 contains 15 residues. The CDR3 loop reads CASSYTPQGGEEQYF. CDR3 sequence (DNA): TGTGCCAGCAGTTACACACCGCAGGGAGGGGAGGAGCAGTACTTC.

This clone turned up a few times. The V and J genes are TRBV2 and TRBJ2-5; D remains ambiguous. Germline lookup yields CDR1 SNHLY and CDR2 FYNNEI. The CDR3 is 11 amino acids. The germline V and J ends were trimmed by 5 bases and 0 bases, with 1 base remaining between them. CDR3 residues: CASSNQETQYF. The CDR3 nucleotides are TGTGCCAGCAGTAACCAAGAGACCCAGTACTTC.

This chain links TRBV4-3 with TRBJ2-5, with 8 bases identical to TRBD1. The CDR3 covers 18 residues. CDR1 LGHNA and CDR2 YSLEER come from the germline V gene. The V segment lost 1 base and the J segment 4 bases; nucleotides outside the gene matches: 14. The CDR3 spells CASSQVLLNQGARETQYF. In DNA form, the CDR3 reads TGCGCCAGCAGCCAAGTACTATTGAACCAGGGGGCGCGAGAGACCCAGTACTTC.

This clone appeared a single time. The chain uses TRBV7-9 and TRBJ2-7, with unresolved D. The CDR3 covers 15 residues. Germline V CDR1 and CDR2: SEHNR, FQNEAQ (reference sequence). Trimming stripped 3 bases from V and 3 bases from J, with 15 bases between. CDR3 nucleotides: TGTGCCAGCAGCTTCTTCGGTCCTTCAGACTACGAGCAGTACGTC. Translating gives CASSFFGPSDYEQYV.

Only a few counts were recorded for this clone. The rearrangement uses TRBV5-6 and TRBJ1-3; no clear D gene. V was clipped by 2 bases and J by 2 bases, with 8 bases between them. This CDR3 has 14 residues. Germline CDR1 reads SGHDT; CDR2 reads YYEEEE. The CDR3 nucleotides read TGTGCCAGCAGCTTTTGGGAAACTGGAAACACCATATATTTT. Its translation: CASSFWETGNTIYF.

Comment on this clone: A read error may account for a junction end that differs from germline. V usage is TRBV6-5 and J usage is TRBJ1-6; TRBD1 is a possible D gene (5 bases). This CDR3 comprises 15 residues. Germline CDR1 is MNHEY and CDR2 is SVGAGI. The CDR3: CASSPGPLSPLPGDF. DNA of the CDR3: TGTGCCAGCAGCCCGGGACCCCTCTCGCCCCTACCTGGGGACTTT.